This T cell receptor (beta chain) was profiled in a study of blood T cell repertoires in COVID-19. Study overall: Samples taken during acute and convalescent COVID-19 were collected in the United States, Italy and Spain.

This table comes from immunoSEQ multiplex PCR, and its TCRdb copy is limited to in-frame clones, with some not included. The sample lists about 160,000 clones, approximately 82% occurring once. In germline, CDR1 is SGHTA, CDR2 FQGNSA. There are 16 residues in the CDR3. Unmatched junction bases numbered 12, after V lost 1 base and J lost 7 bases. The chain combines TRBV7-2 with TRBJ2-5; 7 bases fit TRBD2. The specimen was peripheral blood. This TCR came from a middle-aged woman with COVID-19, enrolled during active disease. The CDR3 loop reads CASSLVPGGSLGTQYF. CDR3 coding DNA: TGTGCCAGCAGCTTAGTACCGGGAGGCTCCCTTGGGACCCAGTACTTC.